This T cell receptor (beta chain) was sequenced for a study of brain T cells in children with intractable seizures. The germline V gene encodes CDR1 LNHDA and CDR2 SQIVND (reference sequence). The CDR3 totals 14 residues. V was pared by 3 bases and J by 7 bases, with 10 bases between. Surgery cases with the highest brain T cell transcript signatures were chosen for sequencing. Patients received at least one anti-epileptic drug before surgery. About this clone: The antigen is undetermined.

Study conclusions and caveats: Pre-surgery blood may have been undersampled, hiding some clones. Patients' HCMV serostatus was unknown; virus specificity rests on CDR3 similarity alone.

Profiling relied on immunoSEQ multiplex PCR, and the TCRdb table lists in-frame clones only, not all of them. The data show 110,000 or so clones, roughly 94% seen once. This TCR was sampled from a boy under three years old with hemimegalencephaly and intractable seizures. The source material was peripheral blood, sampled at surgery. The chain has TRBV19 and TRBJ2-6; D is uncertain. Here the CDR3 reads CASSMGFQANVLTF. CDR3 nucleotides: TGTGCCAGTAGTATGGGGTTCCAAGCCAACGTCCTGACTTTC. Using reference TRBV19 and TRBJ2-6 for the parts outside the CDR3, the full variable domain is DGGITQSPKYLFRKEGQNVTLSCEQNLNHDAMYWYRQDPGQGLRLIYYSQIVNDFQKGDIAEGYSVSREKKESFPLTVTSAQKNPTAFYLCASSMGFQANVLTFGAGSRLTVL.